This is a list of T cell receptor beta chains from one sample in a study of blood T cell repertoires in COVID-19. TCRdb's table, derived via immunoSEQ multiplex PCR, lists solely in-frame clones and lacks some. The table records roughly 280,000 clones, 70% to 90% of them present only once. The material sequenced was peripheral blood. Source of these receptors: a man aged 55-75 years who had recovered from COVID-19. CDR3s include the opening cysteine and the closing phenylalanine or tryptophan. A D gene is named only where the DNA matches it firmly. Where a row states a size, it is once, few, many or the class of an expanded clone; other rows omit it.

length	size	J	D	V	DNA	CDR3
15	once	TRBJ2-3	.	TRBV5-6	TGTGCCAGCAGCCTCTCAGGGCTTCGGTCAGATACGCAGTATTTT	CASSLSGLRSDTQYF
13	few	TRBJ1-5	TRBD1	TRBV12-3/TRBV12-4	TGTGCCAGCGGTCGGACAGGGGACCAGCCCCAGCATTTT	CASGRTGDQPQHF
17	.	TRBJ1-2	TRBD1	TRBV5-1	TGCGCCAGCAGCCCGGGACAGGGGGCGTTAGGGAACTATGGCTACACCTTC	CASSPGQGALGNYGYTF
13	.	TRBJ2-7	.	TRBV5-6	TGTGCCAGCAGCTTGCGGTCAGGCTACGAGCAGTACTTC	CASSLRSGYEQYF
12	.	TRBJ2-1	.	TRBV5-1	TGCGCCAGCAGCCGTGAGGTACATGAGCAGTTCTTC	CASSREVHEQFF
13	.	TRBJ2-1	TRBD1	TRBV14	TGTGCCAGCAGCAGACAGGGGTACAATGAGCAGTTCTTC	CASSRQGYNEQFF
14	.	TRBJ1-2	.	TRBV5-4	TGTGCCAGCAGCGCAACAGGGAAGGTGGATGGCTACACCTTC	CASSATGKVDGYTF
13	.	TRBJ1-3	.	TRBV11-2	TGTGCCAGCAGACTAAGCTCTGGAAACACCATATATTTT	CASRLSSGNTIYF
11	.	TRBJ2-1	.	TRBV7-2	TGTGCCAGCAGCTTACTCAATGAGCAGTTCTTC	CASSLLNEQFF
15	.	TRBJ1-5	TRBD1	TRBV28	TGTGCCAGCAAAAAACAGGGGTATAGCAATCAGCCCCAGCATTTT	CASKKQGYSNQPQHF
14	.	TRBJ1-1	.	TRBV14	TGTGCCAGCAGCCTAAGGGGGGGACGGACTGAAGCTTTCTTT	CASSLRGGRTEAFF
15	.	TRBJ1-4	TRBD1	TRBV6-5	TGTGCCAGCAGTTACCAGGGGGTAACTAATGAAAAACTGTTTTTT	CASSYQGVTNEKLFF
14	.	TRBJ1-1	.	TRBV6-1	TGTGCCAGCAGTGAAGCATACAGGTACACTGAAGCTTTCTTT	CASSEAYRYTEAFF
13	many	TRBJ1-2	.	TRBV5-1	TGCGCCAGCAGCTTGCCCGACTACTATGGCTACACCTTC	CASSLPDYYGYTF
12	.	TRBJ2-1	.	TRBV19	TGTGCCACGACTGCTTCCTACAATGAGCAGTTCTTC	CATTASYNEQFF
15	.	TRBJ2-5	TRBD2	TRBV5-1	TGCGCCAGCAGTCTCTCTAGCGGGAGGAGAGAGACCCAGTACTTC	CASSLSSGRRETQYF
14	.	TRBJ2-3	TRBD2	TRBV10-2	TGCGCCAGCTTGGGGGGGACCTCCACAGATACGCAGTATTTT	CASLGGTSTDTQYF
16	once	TRBJ2-5	TRBD2	TRBV5-1	TGCGCCAGCAGCTTTTCGGCTAGCGGGGGTCTGGAGACCCAGTACTTC	CASSFSASGGLETQYF
15	.	TRBJ2-2	TRBD1	TRBV6-5	TGTGCCAGCAATAGACAGGGGGCAAACACCGGGGAGCTGTTTTTT	CASNRQGANTGELFF
15	.	TRBJ1-6	.	TRBV7-2	TGTGCCAGCAGCCCGCGGCGGGGCAACAATTCACCCCTCCACTTT	CASSPRRGNNSPLHF
15	few	TRBJ1-1	.	TRBV7-3	TGTGCCAGCAGCTTACAGGGAGGTTTGGCCACTGAAGCTTTCTTT	CASSLQGGLATEAFF
17	.	TRBJ2-7	TRBD1	TRBV27	TGTGCCAGCAGCCCGGGACAGGGAGGTCAACGCCTACGGGAGCAGTACTTC	CASSPGQGGQRLREQYF
15	.	TRBJ2-2	.	TRBV6-1	TGTGCCAGCAGTGAAGCTCTGGGGGGCACCGGGGAGCTGTTTTTT	CASSEALGGTGELFF
15	.	TRBJ2-1	TRBD2	TRBV28	TGTGCCAGCAGATACCCGCGGGGGGGAGCTGGTGAGCAGTTCTTC	CASRYPRGGAGEQFF
13	.	TRBJ1-2	TRBD1	TRBV18	TGTGCCAGCTCATCCGGGACAGGGTTCGGCTACACCTTC	CASSSGTGFGYTF
13	few	TRBJ2-7	TRBD1	TRBV19	TGTGCCAGTAGGGACAGGACCTCCTACGAGCAGTACTTC	CASRDRTSYEQYF
13	few	TRBJ1-1	TRBD1	TRBV9	TGTGCCAGCAGCGCCCAGGGGGCAGGAATAGCTTTCTTT	CASSAQGAGIAFF
13	once	TRBJ1-2	.	TRBV12-3/TRBV12-4	TGTGCCAGCAGTCTACAGGGAGCGTATGGCTACACCTTC	CASSLQGAYGYTF
14	.	TRBJ2-1	.	TRBV5-4	TGTGCCAGCAGCCAGGGTAGGTCCTACAATGAGCAGTTCTTC	CASSQGRSYNEQFF
16	.	TRBJ2-5	TRBD2	TRBV18	TGTGCCAGCTCACCTCGACCGGGACTAGCGGAAGAGACCCAGTACTTC	CASSPRPGLAEETQYF
14	.	TRBJ1-2	TRBD1	TRBV6-5	TGTGCCAGCAGTTACCTGGGACAGGGTGGCGGCTACACCTTC	CASSYLGQGGGYTF
15	.	TRBJ2-7	TRBD2	TRBV5-8	TGTGCCAGCAGCAGACTAGCGGGAAGAGGTTACGAGCAGTACTTC	CASSRLAGRGYEQYF
15	.	TRBJ2-3	.	TRBV4-2	TGTGCCAGCAGCCAAACAACTATTGTGTCTGATACGCAGTATTTT	CASSQTTIVSDTQYF
15	.	TRBJ1-4	TRBD1	TRBV6-5	TGTGCCAGCAGTTACTCTCCAGGGGGAGGTGAAAAACTGTTTTTT	CASSYSPGGGEKLFF
14	.	TRBJ2-7	TRBD1	TRBV7-8	TGTGCCAGCAGCTATGGGACAGGGGAGGGCGAGCAGTACTTC	CASSYGTGEGEQYF
13	.	TRBJ2-1	TRBD2	TRBV29-1	TGCAGCGTTGGGGGGACTAGCTCCAATGAGCAGTTCTTC	CSVGGTSSNEQFF
14	.	TRBJ1-2	TRBD1	TRBV7-9	TGTGCCAGCAGTTCCGGGACAGGGGTCGAAGGCTACACCTTC	CASSSGTGVEGYTF
17	.	TRBJ1-3	.	TRBV5-1	TGCGCCAGCAGCTTGTCCGGCCAGGCCAGCTCTGGAAACACCATATATTTT	CASSLSGQASSGNTIYF
13	few	TRBJ1-1	.	TRBV30	TGTGCCTGGAATAGACAGAGGAACACTGAAGCTTTCTTT	CAWNRQRNTEAFF
14	once	TRBJ2-7	.	TRBV6-6	TGTGCCAGCAGCCTGGGCCAGGGGTCCTACGAGCAGTACTTC	CASSLGQGSYEQYF
14	.	TRBJ1-5	TRBD1	TRBV2	TGTGCCAGCAGTGCCTCGACAGGGAGTCAGCCCCAGCATTTT	CASSASTGSQPQHF
14	.	TRBJ1-2	.	TRBV28	TGTGCCAGCAGTGAAAGGGGGTGGGACTATGGCTACACCTTC	CASSERGWDYGYTF
13	.	TRBJ1-4	.	TRBV3-1/TRBV3-2	TGTGCCAGCAGCCTCCAGGGAAGTGAAAAACTGTTTTTT	CASSLQGSEKLFF
16	.	TRBJ2-5	TRBD1	TRBV7-3	TGTGCCAGCAGCTTAACGGGACAGCTGCCTCAAGAGACCCAGTACTTC	CASSLTGQLPQETQYF
11	many	TRBJ1-1	.	TRBV20-1	TGCAGTGCGAAAGGGGGCACTGAAGCTTTCTTT	CSAKGGTEAFF
14	.	TRBJ1-4	TRBD1	TRBV30	TGTGCCTGGAGGCCGACAGGGATGCCGGAAAAACTGTTTTTT	CAWRPTGMPEKLFF
16	.	TRBJ1-6	.	TRBV6-1	TGTGCCAGCAGTGAAGGATCGGGCGGAGGAAATTCACCCCTCCACTTT	CASSEGSGGGNSPLHF
16	.	TRBJ2-1	TRBD2	TRBV4-1	TGCGCCAGCAGCCAAGACGGGACTAGCGGGATTGATGAGCAGTTCTTC	CASSQDGTSGIDEQFF
17	.	TRBJ2-1	TRBD1	TRBV28	TGTGCCAGCAGTTTTTCTGGGACAGGGTTGAGATACAATGAGCAGTTCTTC	CASSFSGTGLRYNEQFF
18	.	TRBJ2-1	TRBD2	TRBV5-5	TGTGCCAGCAGCCGCCCCCCGGCACTAGCGGGAAGAGGGGGTGAGCAGTTCTTC	CASSRPPALAGRGGEQFF
18	.	TRBJ2-1	TRBD2	TRBV14	TGTGCCAGCAGCCAAGTGCCTAGCGGGAGTTGGTCCTACAATGAGCAGTTCTTC	CASSQVPSGSWSYNEQFF
14	.	TRBJ1-2	.	TRBV7-9	TGTGCCAGCAGCCCTACCGAGGGCGGCTATGGCTACACCTTC	CASSPTEGGYGYTF
14	.	TRBJ2-2	.	TRBV19	TGTGCCAGTAGTAGCCGGGCGAACACCGGGGAGCTGTTTTTT	CASSSRANTGELFF
12	.	TRBJ1-1	TRBD1	TRBV2	TGTGCCAGCAGCCCCGACAGGGTCGCGACTTTCTTT	CASSPDRVATFF
15	.	TRBJ1-2	.	TRBV5-1	TGCGCCAGCAGTCCCCCCGAGACGGGTTATAATGGCTACACCTTC	CASSPPETGYNGYTF
12	.	TRBJ2-2	.	TRBV24-1	TGTGCCACCAGTGACCCCTACCGGGAGCTGTTTTTT	CATSDPYRELFF
15	once	TRBJ1-4	.	TRBV5-1	TGCGCCAGCAGCGTACAGGGTATAACTAATGAAAAACTGTTTTTT	CASSVQGITNEKLFF
17	.	TRBJ2-3	TRBD2	TRBV5-1	TGCGCCAGCAGCTTTTTTCCCGGCGGGAGTAGTACAGATACGCAGTATTTT	CASSFFPGGSSTDTQYF
15	.	TRBJ2-1	TRBD2	TRBV25-1	TGTGCCAGCAGGGGGACTAGCCGACAGTACAATGAGCAGTTCTTC	CASRGTSRQYNEQFF